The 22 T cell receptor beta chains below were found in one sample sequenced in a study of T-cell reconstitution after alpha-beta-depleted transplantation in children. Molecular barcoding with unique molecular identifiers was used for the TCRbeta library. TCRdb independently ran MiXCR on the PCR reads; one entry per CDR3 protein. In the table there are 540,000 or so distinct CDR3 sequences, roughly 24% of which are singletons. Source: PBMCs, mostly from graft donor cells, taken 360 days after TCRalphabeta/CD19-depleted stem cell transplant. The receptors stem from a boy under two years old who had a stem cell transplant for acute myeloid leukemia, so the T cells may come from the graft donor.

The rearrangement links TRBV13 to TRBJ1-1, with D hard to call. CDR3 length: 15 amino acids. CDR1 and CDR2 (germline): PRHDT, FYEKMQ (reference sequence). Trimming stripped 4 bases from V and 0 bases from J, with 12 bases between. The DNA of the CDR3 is TGTGCCAGCAGCTCCCCCTTCGTTATGAACACTGAAGCTTTCTTT. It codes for CASSSPFVMNTEAFF.

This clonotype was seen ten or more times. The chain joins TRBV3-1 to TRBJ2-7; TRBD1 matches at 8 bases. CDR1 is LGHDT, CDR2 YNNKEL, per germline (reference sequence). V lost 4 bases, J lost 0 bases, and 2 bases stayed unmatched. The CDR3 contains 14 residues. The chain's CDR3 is CASSRDRRSYEQYF. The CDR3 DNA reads TGTGCCAGCAGCCGGGACAGGCGCTCCTACGAGCAGTACTTC.

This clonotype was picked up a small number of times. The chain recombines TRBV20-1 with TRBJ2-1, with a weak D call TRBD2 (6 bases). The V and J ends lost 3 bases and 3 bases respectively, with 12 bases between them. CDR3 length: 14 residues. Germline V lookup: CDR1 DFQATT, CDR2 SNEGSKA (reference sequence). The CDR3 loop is CSASGLAHYNEQFF. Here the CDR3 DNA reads TGCAGTGCTAGTGGGCTAGCGCACTACAATGAGCAGTTCTTC.

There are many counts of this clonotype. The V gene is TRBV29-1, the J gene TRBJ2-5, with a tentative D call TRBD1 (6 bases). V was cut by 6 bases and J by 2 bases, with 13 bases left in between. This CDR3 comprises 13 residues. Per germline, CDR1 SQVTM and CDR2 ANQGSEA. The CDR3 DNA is TGCAGCGTATGGACAGCACCTCAAGAGACCCAGTACTTC. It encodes CSVWTAPQETQYF.

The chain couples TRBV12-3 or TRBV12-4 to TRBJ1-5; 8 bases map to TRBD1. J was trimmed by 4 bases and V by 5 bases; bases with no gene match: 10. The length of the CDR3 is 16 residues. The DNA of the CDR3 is TGTGCCAGCAGTCTCGGTCGGACAGGGCAAAATCAGCCCCAGCATTTT. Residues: CASSLGRTGQNQPQHF.

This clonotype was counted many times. The chain's CDR3 is CSARRLATYEQYV. The CDR3 region has the DNA TGCAGTGCGAGACGACTAGCGACCTACGAGCAGTACGTC. The chain carries TRBV20-1 and TRBJ2-7; 8 bases line up with TRBD2. Trimming at V came to 6 bases and at J to 2 bases, leaving 6 bases not matched to a gene. Per the germline V gene, CDR1 is DFQATT and CDR2 is SNEGSKA (reference sequence). The CDR3 loop spans 13 amino acids.

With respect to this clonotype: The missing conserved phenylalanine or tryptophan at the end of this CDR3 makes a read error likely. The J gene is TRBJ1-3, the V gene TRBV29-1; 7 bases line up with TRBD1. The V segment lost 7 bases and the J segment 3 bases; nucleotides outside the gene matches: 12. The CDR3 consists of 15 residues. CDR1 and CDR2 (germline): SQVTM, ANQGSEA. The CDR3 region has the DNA TGCAGCGGCGGAAACTCCGACAGGGTTGGAAACACCATATATATT. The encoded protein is CSGGNSDRVGNTIYI.

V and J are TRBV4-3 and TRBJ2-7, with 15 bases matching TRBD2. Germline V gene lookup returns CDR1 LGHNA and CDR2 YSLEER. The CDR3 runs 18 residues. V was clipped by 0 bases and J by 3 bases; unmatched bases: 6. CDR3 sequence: CASSQDRTSGGEYYEQYF. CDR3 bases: TGCGCCAGCAGCCAAGATCGGACTAGCGGGGGGGAATACTACGAGCAGTACTTC.

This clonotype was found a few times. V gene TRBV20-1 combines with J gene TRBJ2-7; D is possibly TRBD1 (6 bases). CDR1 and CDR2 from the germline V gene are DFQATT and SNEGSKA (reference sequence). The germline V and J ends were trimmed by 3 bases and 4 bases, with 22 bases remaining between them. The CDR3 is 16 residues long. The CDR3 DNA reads TGCAGTGCTAGTTTTCTAACAGGGAAAGATAATTACGAGCAGTACTTC. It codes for CSASFLTGKDNYEQYF.

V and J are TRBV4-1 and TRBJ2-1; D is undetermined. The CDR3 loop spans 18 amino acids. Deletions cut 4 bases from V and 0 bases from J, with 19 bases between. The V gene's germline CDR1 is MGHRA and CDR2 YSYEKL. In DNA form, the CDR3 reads TGCGCCAGCAGCCGCGTCGACCGGAGACTTAGCTCCTACAATGAGCAGTTCTTC. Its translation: CASSRVDRRLSSYNEQFF.

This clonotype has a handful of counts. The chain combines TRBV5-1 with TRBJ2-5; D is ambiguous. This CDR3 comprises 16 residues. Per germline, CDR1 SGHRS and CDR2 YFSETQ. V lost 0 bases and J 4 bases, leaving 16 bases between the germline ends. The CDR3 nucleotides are TGCGCCAGCAGCTTGGACCGGGCTCCCGACCTAGAGACCCAGTACTTC. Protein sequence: CASSLDRAPDLETQYF. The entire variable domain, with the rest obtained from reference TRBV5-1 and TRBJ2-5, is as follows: KAGVTQTPRYLIKTRGQQVTLSCSPISGHRSVSWYQQTPGQGLQFLFEYFSETQRNKGNFPGRFSGRQFSNSRSEMNVSTLELGDSALYLCASSLDRAPDLETQYFGPGTRLLVL.

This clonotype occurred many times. The CDR3 sequence: CASSGIPGIRGGITYNEQFF. The DNA for the CDR3 is TGTGCCAGCAGTGGAATTCCCGGAATTAGGGGGGGCATCACCTACAATGAGCAGTTCTTC. The V and J genes are TRBV25-1 and TRBJ2-1; weak D call: TRBD2 (7 bases). CDR3 length: 20 amino acids. CDR1 and CDR2 (germline): MGHDK, SYGVNS. V lost 4 bases, J lost 2 bases, and 27 bases lay in between.

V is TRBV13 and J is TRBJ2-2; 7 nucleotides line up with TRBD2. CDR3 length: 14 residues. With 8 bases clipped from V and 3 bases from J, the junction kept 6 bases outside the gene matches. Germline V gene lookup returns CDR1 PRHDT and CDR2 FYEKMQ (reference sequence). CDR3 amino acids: CASSRAGDTGELFF. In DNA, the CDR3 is TGTGCCAGCTCCCGGGCGGGGGACACCGGGGAGCTGTTTTTT.

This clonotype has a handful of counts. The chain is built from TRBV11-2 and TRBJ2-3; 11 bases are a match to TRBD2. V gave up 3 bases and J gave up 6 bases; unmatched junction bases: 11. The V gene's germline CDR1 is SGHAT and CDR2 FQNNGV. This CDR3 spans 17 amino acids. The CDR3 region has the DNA TGTGCCAGCAGCTTGCTAGGTCTAGCGGGGGGTCAGGATACGCAGTATTTT. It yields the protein CASSLLGLAGGQDTQYF.

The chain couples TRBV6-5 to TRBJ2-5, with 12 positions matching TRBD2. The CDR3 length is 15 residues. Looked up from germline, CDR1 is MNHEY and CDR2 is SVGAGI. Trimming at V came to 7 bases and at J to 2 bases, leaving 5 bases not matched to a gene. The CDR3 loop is CASTLAGGRQETQYF. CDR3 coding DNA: TGTGCCAGCACCCTAGCGGGGGGGCGACAAGAGACCCAGTACTTC.

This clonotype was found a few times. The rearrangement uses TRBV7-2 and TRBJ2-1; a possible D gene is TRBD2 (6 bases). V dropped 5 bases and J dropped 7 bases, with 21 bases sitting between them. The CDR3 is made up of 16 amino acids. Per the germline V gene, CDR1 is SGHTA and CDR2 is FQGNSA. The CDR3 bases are TGTGCCAGCAGCCCTTCTAGAAGCAACCGGGGGAATGAGCAGTTCTTC. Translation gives CASSPSRSNRGNEQFF. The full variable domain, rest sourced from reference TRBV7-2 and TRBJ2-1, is GAGVSQSPSNKVTEKGKDVELRCDPISGHTALYWYRQSLGQGLEFLIYFQGNSAPDKSGLPSDRFSAERTGGSVSTLTIQRTQQEDSAVYLCASSPSRSNRGNEQFFGPGTRLTVL.

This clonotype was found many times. The chain's CDR3 is CSVGQGGDIQYF. CDR3 sequence (DNA): TGCAGCGTTGGACAGGGGGGGGACATTCAGTACTTC. The chain is built from TRBV29-1 and TRBJ2-4, with 9 bases identical to TRBD1. CDR3 size: 12 residues. The trim removed 4 bases at V and 8 bases at J, leaving 3 bases unmatched. Germline V gene lookup returns CDR1 SQVTM and CDR2 ANQGSEA.

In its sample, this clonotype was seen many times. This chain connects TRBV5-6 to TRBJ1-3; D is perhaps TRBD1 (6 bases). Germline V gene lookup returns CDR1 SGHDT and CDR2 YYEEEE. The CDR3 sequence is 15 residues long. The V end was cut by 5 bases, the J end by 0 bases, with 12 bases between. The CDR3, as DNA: TGTGCCAGCAGACCGGGGGGGGCCTCTGGAAACACCATATATTTT. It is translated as CASRPGGASGNTIYF. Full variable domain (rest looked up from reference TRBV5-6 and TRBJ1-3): DAGVTQSPTHLIKTRGQQVTLRCSPKSGHDTVSWYQQALGQGPQFIFQYYEEEERQRGNFPDRFSGHQFPNYSSELNVNALLLGDSALYLCASRPGGASGNTIYFGEGSWLTVV.

Written as DNA, the CDR3 is TGTGCCAGGTCCGGGACAGTAACTACCGGGGAGCTGTTTTTT. Translating gives CARSGTVTTGELFF. J is TRBJ2-2 and V is TRBV7-6; 7 positions agree with TRBD1. CDR3 size: 14 residues. V was clipped by 9 bases and J by 5 bases; unmatched bases: 9. Germline loops: CDR1 SGHVS, CDR2 FNYEAQ.

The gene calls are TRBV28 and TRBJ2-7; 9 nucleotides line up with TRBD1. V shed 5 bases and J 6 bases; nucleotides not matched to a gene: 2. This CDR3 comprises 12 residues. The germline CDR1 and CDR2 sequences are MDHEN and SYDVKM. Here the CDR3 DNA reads TGTGCCAGCAGTACGACAGGGGGCGAGCAGTACGTC. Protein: CASSTTGGEQYV.

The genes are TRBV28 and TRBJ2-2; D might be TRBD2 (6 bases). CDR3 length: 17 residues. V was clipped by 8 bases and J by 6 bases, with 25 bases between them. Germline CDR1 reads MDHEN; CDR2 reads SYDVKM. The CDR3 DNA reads TGTGCCAGCGGACTAACGATACGCGGGGCAGGCGCCGGGGAGCTGTTTTTT. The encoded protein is CASGLTIRGAGAGELFF.

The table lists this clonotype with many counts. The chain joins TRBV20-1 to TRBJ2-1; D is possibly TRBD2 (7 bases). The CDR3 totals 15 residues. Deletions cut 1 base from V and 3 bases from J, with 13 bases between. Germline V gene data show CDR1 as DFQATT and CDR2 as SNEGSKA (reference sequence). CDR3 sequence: CSARGTGGLYNEQFF. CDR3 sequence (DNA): TGCAGTGCTAGAGGGACCGGGGGGCTCTACAATGAGCAGTTCTTC.